This T cell receptor beta chain was identified in a study of CD8 T cells in ankylosing spondylitis. TCRdb re-called the 5' RACE reads through MiXCR, storing one row per CDR3 protein. The table shows under 300,000 distinct CDR3 sequences, with roughly 10% occurring only once. The CDR3 totals 18 residues. Germline V gene lookup returns CDR1 DFQATT and CDR2 SNEGSKA (reference sequence). After removal of 6 bases from V and 0 bases from J, the junction contained 15 bases not matched to a gene. This clonotype was counted many times. V usage is TRBV20-1 and J usage is TRBJ1-1; TRBD1 agrees at 11 bases. The sequenced sample consisted of blood, either unsorted or a sorted T cell fraction (not recorded which). This clonotype was sampled from a male donor with ankylosing spondylitis or in good health (not recorded which). The CDR3 region has the DNA TGCAGTGCCCACCTACCGGGACAGGGGGATGGGTTGAACACTGAAGCTTTCTTT. Translation gives CSAHLPGQGDGLNTEAFF.